A single sample gave rise to the 19 T cell receptor beta chains below, sequenced in a study of early T cells in non-severe SARS-CoV-2 infection. TCRdb re-called the 5' RACE reads through MiXCR, storing one row per CDR3 protein. The sample lists under 95,000 distinct CDR3 sequences, under 15% seen once, with less than 6% in the top ten. The sample taken for sequencing was whole blood. The receptors derive from an adult who was a healthcare worker with PCR-confirmed SARS-CoV-2 infection or an uninfected control (not recorded which).

This clonotype was counted many times. The rearrangement joins TRBV21-1 to TRBJ2-1; the DNA was not compared with TRBD2, the D call given in the table. TRBV21-1 is given as a pseudogene. The CDR3 sequence is 16 residues long. CDR3 region: CASSKGDGSSGDEQFF. In DNA, the CDR3 is TGTGCCAGCAGCAAAGGGGACGGGAGTAGCGGGGATGAGCAGTTCTTC.

This clonotype was seen a handful of times. The CDR3 spells CASSSPGGNIQYF. The CDR3 DNA reads TGTGCCAGCAGCTCTCCGGGGGGGAACATTCAGTACTTC. This chain connects TRBV7-6 to TRBJ2-4; 8 positions agree with TRBD2. With 4 bases clipped from V and 7 bases from J, the junction kept 3 bases outside the gene matches. The CDR3 length is 13 residues. Germline CDR1 and CDR2: SGHVS and FNYEAQ.

This clonotype showed up just a few times. V gene TRBV5-1 combines with J gene TRBJ2-1; D is unclear. There are 14 residues in the CDR3. Trimming removed 0 bases at V and 7 bases at J, with 11 bases between. The germline CDR1 and CDR2 sequences are SGHRS and YFSETQ. This CDR3 is CASSLASRVNEQFF. The CDR3 DNA is TGCGCCAGCAGCTTGGCCAGCAGAGTGAATGAGCAGTTCTTC.

V is TRBV7-9 and J is TRBJ2-3, with 7 bases aligning to TRBD2. The CDR3 spans 13 residues. Germline loops: CDR1 SEHNR, CDR2 FQNEAQ (reference sequence). Trimming at V came to 8 bases and at J to 2 bases, leaving 4 bases not matched to a gene. In nucleotides, the CDR3 is TGTGCCAGCCCGGGGAGGGTCACAGATACGCAGTATTTT. It is translated as CASPGRVTDTQYF. Drawing the rest from reference TRBV7-9 and TRBJ2-3, the complete variable domain is DTGVSQNPRHKITKRGQNVTFRCDPISEHNRLYWYRQTLGQGPEFLTYFQNEAQLEKSRLLSDRFSAERPKGSFSTLEIQRTEQGDSAMYLCASPGRVTDTQYFGPGTRLTVL.

This clonotype has a single count. The rearrangement joins TRBV27 to TRBJ2-7; 7 bases fit TRBD1. CDR1 MNHEY and CDR2 SMNVEV come from the germline V gene (reference sequence). This CDR3 region has 15 residues. With 5 bases clipped from V and 3 bases from J, the junction kept 10 bases outside the gene matches. CDR3: CASSLRQGWSYEQYF. CDR3 bases: TGTGCCAGCAGTCTCCGACAGGGTTGGAGCTACGAGCAGTACTTC.

Many counts were recorded for this clonotype. This sequence joins TRBV5-4 and TRBJ1-1; unclear D gene. Looked up from germline, CDR1 is SGHNT and CDR2 is YYREEE (reference sequence). This CDR3 contains 12 residues. Trimming removed 4 bases from V and 7 bases from J, with 11 bases in between. The CDR3, as DNA: TGTGCCAGCAGCCCAGGACGGAGTGAAGCTTTCTTT. Translating gives CASSPGRSEAFF.

This clonotype was counted only a few times. This rearrangement joins TRBV12-3 or TRBV12-4 to TRBJ2-5, with D tentatively TRBD1 (6 bases). This CDR3 has 15 residues. V shed 5 bases and J shed 1 base, with 14 bases lying between them. The CDR3 nucleotides are TGTGCCAGCAGTCGATCTCAGGGGCCCCAAGAGACCCAGTACTTC. Translation gives CASSRSQGPQETQYF.

The J gene is TRBJ2-3, the V gene TRBV24-1; weak D call: TRBD2 (6 bases). This CDR3 has 12 amino acids. The V gene's germline CDR1 is KGHDR and CDR2 SFDVKD. Trimming removed 7 bases from V and 8 bases from J, with 12 bases in between. This chain's CDR3 is CATSRDSATQYF. Here the CDR3 DNA reads TGTGCCACCAGCCGGGACTCGGCTACGCAGTATTTT.

The V and J genes are TRBV5-1 and TRBJ1-1, with unresolved D. CDR3 length: 15 amino acids. V lost 0 bases and J 1 base, leaving 10 bases between the germline ends. Germline V gene sequence: CDR1 SGHRS, CDR2 YFSETQ. As DNA, the CDR3 is TGCGCCAGCAGCTTGGAATTAGCAGAGAACACTGAAGCTTTCTTT. Its translation: CASSLELAENTEAFF.

The table lists this clonotype with a few counts. This chain joins TRBV9 and TRBJ2-7; maybe TRBD2 (6 bases). The CDR3 sequence is 14 residues long. CDR1 is SGDLS, CDR2 YYNGEE, per germline. Trimming removed 0 bases from V and 2 bases from J, with 9 bases in between. CDR3: CASSVGDSTYEQYF. The CDR3 nucleotides read TGTGCCAGCAGCGTAGGGGACTCCACCTACGAGCAGTACTTC.

This clonotype was seen repeatedly, ten times or more. The gene calls are TRBV20-1 and TRBJ2-7; TRBD1 matches 8 bases. The CDR3 totals 14 residues. With 6 bases clipped from V and 0 bases from J, the junction kept 7 bases outside the gene matches. Germline V gives CDR1 DFQATT, CDR2 SNEGSKA (reference sequence). The CDR3 spells CSASPGQGSYEQYF. The CDR3 nucleotides read TGCAGTGCATCACCTGGACAGGGCTCCTACGAGCAGTACTTC.

In this sample, this clonotype turned up many times. This chain uses TRBV11-2 with TRBJ2-3, with D tentatively TRBD1 (6 bases). V was clipped by 5 bases and J by 3 bases, with 15 bases between them. This CDR3 is 15 amino acids long. The germline V gene encodes CDR1 SGHAT and CDR2 FQNNGV. CDR3 region: CASSPVKGVTDTQYF. CDR3 sequence (DNA): TGTGCCAGCAGCCCTGTAAAGGGGGTAACAGATACGCAGTATTTT.

The rearrangement links TRBV10-1 to TRBJ2-3, with TRBD2 identical over 9 bases. Germline V gene sequence: CDR1 WNHNN, CDR2 SYGVQD (reference sequence). This CDR3 contains 17 residues. Germline trimming cut 0 bases from V and 0 bases from J; bases unmatched to any gene: 4. CDR3 residues: CASSESGLAVSTDTQYF. CDR3 bases: TGCGCCAGCAGTGAGTCGGGACTAGCAGTTAGCACAGATACGCAGTATTTT.

In its sample, this clonotype ranks as medium-sized. This chain uses TRBV10-3 with TRBJ2-7, with 8 bases identical to TRBD2. This CDR3 has 16 residues. Germline CDR1 is ENHRY and CDR2 is SYGVKD. Unmatched junction bases numbered 15, after V lost 5 bases and J lost 6 bases. The CDR3 DNA sequence: TGTGCCATCAGTTCCGGGACTAGTGGTCGAGGAGGCGAGCAGTACTTC. This sequence encodes CAISSGTSGRGGEQYF.

The table lists this clonotype with a few counts. The chain employs TRBV11-2 and TRBJ2-5; D gene ambiguous. Trimming removed 3 bases from V and 2 bases from J, with 7 bases in between. There are 13 residues in the CDR3. The V gene's germline CDR1 is SGHAT and CDR2 FQNNGV. The CDR3 bases are TGTGCCAGCAGCTTCGGCATTCAAGAGACCCAGTACTTC. This translates into CASSFGIQETQYF.

V usage is TRBV10-3 and J usage is TRBJ2-7; possibly TRBD2 for D (5 bases). The CDR3 length is 12 residues. Germline CDR1 reads ENHRY; CDR2 reads SYGVKD. V dropped 11 bases and J dropped 6 bases, with 17 bases sitting between them. The CDR3 protein is CAARAGPGEQYF. The DNA for the CDR3 is TGTGCCGCCCGGGCGGGTCCAGGCGAGCAGTACTTC.

This clonotype was detected a few times. The rearrangement joins TRBV29-1 to TRBJ2-4; D gene uncertain. Per the germline V gene, CDR1 is SQVTM and CDR2 is ANQGSEA. V lost 2 bases to trimming and J lost 6 bases, with 5 bases between them. The CDR3 has 11 residues. CDR3 coding DNA: TGCAGCGTTGAATTACTAAACATTCAGTACTTC. Residues: CSVELLNIQYF. Using reference TRBV29-1 and TRBJ2-4 for the parts outside the CDR3, the full variable domain is SAVISQKPSRDICQRGTSLTIQCQVDSQVTMMFWYRQQPGQSLTLIATANQGSEATYESGFVIDKFPISRPNLTFSTLTVSNMSPEDSSIYLCSVELLNIQYFGAGTRLSVL.

The chain uses TRBV5-6 and TRBJ2-3, with a weak D call TRBD2 (6 bases). CDR3 length: 16 amino acids. CDR1 SGHDT and CDR2 YYEEEE come from the germline V gene. V lost 3 bases and J 1 base, leaving 15 bases between the germline ends. The CDR3 loop reads CASSWGSGSCTDTQYF. CDR3 coding DNA: TGTGCCAGCAGCTGGGGTAGCGGCAGTTGCACAGATACGCAGTATTTT.

In its sample, this clonotype was seen a few times. V gene TRBV29-1 combines with J gene TRBJ2-1; D is undetermined. The germline V and J ends were trimmed by 3 bases and 7 bases, with 22 bases remaining between them. This CDR3 has 16 residues. Germline V gene lookup returns CDR1 SQVTM and CDR2 ANQGSEA. As DNA, the CDR3 is TGCAGCGTTGACCTCGTTGACCGAGTAGCCCCAAATGAGCAGTTCTTC. Amino acids: CSVDLVDRVAPNEQFF.